This TCR beta chain was obtained from a study of identical twins. On this clonotype itself: Its antigen is unknown.

The V gene lost 0 bases and the J gene lost 4 bases, with 13 bases spanning the gap. The germline CDR1 and CDR2 sequences are DFQATT and SNEGSKA (reference sequence). The CDR3 extends over 15 amino acids. Study-level results: Potential partial confounding of zero-insertion analyses by invariant MAIT and iNKT cells was noted.

TCRdb reanalysed the 5' RACE reads using MiXCR and keeps one entry per CDR3 protein. Of approximately 220,000 distinct CDR3 sequences listed, under 10% are singletons. These data were also filed under a second study, of yellow fever vaccine responses in identical twins.

The sample consisted of memory (CD45RO+) T cells sorted from blood. The receptor was derived from a woman younger than 30 in good health. The chain joins TRBV20-1 to TRBJ2-1; D remains ambiguous. The CDR3 DNA sequence: TGCAGTGCTAGAGATGAAAAGTTCGGTTACAATGAGCAGTTCTTC. Encoded protein: CSARDEKFGYNEQFF.